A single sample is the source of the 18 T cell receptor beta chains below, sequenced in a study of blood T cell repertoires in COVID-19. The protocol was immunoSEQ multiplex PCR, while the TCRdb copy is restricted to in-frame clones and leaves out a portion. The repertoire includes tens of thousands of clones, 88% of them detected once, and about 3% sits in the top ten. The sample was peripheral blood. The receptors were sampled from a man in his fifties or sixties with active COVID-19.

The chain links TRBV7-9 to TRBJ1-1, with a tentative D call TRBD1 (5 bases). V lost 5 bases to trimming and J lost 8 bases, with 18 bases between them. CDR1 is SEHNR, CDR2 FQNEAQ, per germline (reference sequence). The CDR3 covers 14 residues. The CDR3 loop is CASSHSGGASEAFF. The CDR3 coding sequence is TGTGCCAGCAGCCATTCGGGCGGGGCCTCCGAAGCTTTCTTT.

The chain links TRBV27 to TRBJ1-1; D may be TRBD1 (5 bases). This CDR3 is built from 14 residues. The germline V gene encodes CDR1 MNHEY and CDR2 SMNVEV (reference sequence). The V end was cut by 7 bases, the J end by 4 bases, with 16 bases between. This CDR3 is CASKIYGALTEAFF. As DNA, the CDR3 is TGTGCCAGCAAGATCTATGGGGCGCTCACTGAAGCTTTCTTT.

The CDR3 nucleotides read TGTGCCAGCAGCTTCGGGGTCTCTGGAAACACCATATATTTT. Translated, it gives CASSFGVSGNTIYF. The V and J genes are TRBV5-4 and TRBJ1-3; unclear D gene. Germline V lookup: CDR1 SGHNT, CDR2 YYREEE (reference sequence). The CDR3 length is 14 residues. Deletions cut 2 bases from V and 0 bases from J, with 6 bases between.

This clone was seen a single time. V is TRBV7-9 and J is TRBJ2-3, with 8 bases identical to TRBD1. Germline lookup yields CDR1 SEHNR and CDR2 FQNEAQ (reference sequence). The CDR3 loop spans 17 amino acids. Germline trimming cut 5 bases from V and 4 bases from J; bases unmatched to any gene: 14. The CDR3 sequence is CASSSTRQGKGADTQYF. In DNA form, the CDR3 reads TGTGCCAGCAGCAGTACCCGACAGGGGAAAGGAGCAGATACGCAGTATTTT.

The DNA of the CDR3 is TGTGCCAGCAGCCCCGGACAGGCCCTAAGGAATGAGCAGTTCTTC. As protein: CASSPGQALRNEQFF. The chain is built from TRBV27 and TRBJ2-1; 7 bases agree with TRBD1. J lost 7 bases, V lost 6 bases, and 12 bases had no gene match. The germline gives CDR1 MNHEY, CDR2 SMNVEV (reference sequence). The CDR3 has 15 residues.

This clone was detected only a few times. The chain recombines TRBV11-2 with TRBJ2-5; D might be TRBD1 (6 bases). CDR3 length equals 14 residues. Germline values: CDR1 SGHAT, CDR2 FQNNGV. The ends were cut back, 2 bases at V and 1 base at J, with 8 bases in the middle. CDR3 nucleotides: TGTGCCAGCAGCTTACTAGGGGGCCAAGAGACCCAGTACTTC. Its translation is CASSLLGGQETQYF.

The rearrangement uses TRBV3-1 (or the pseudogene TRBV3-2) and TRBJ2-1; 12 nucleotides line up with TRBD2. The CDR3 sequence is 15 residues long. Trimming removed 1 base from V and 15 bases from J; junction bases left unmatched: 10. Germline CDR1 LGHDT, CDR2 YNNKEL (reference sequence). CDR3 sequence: CASSQAGLAGFALFF. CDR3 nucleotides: TGTGCCAGCAGCCAAGCTGGACTAGCGGGGTTTGCACTGTTCTTC.

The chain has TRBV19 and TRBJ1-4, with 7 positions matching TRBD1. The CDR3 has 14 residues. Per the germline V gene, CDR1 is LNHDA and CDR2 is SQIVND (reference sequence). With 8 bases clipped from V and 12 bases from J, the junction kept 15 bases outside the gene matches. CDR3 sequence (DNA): TGTGCCAGTGGGACTTCGGGACAGCTTCGGGAACTGTTTTTT. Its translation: CASGTSGQLRELFF. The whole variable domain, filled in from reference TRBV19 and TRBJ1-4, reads DGGITQSPKYLFRKEGQNVTLSCEQNLNHDAMYWYRQDPGQGLRLIYYSQIVNDFQKGDIAEGYSVSREKKESFPLTVTSAQKNPTAFYLCASGTSGQLRELFFGSGTQLSVL.

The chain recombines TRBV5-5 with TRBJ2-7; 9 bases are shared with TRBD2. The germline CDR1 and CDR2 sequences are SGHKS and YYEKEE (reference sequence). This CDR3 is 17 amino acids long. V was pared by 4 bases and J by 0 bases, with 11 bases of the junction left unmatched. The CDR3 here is CASSVGLAVMSSYEQYV. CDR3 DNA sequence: TGTGCCAGCAGCGTGGGACTAGCCGTGATGAGCTCCTACGAGCAGTACGTC.

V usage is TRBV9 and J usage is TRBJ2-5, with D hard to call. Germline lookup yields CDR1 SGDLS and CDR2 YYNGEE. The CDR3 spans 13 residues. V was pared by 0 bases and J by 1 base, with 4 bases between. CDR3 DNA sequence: TGTGCCAGCAGCGTAGTCAGCCAAGAGACCCAGTACTTC. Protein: CASSVVSQETQYF.

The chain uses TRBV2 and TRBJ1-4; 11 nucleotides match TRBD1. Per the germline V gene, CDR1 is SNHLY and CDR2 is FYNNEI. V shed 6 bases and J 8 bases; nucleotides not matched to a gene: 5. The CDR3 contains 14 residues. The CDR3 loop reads CASRDRGRGEKLFF. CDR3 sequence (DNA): TGTGCCAGCAGGGACAGGGGGCGCGGGGAAAAACTGTTTTTT.

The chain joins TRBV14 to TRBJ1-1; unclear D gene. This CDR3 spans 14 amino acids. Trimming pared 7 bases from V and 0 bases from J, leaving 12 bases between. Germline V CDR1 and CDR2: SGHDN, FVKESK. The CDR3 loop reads CASTPLAVNTEAFF. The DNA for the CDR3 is TGTGCCAGCACCCCCCTGGCGGTGAACACTGAAGCTTTCTTT.

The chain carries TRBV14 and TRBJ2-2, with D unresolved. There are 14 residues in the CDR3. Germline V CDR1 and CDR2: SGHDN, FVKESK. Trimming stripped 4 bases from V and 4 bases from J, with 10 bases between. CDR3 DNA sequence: TGTGCCAGCAGCCTATTAGCCGGCACCGGGGAGCTGTTTTTT. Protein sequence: CASSLLAGTGELFF. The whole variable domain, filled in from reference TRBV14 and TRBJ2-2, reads EAGVTQFPSHSVIEKGQTVTLRCDPISGHDNLYWYRRVMGKEIKFLLHFVKESKQDESGMPNNRFLAERTGGTYSTLKVQPAELEDSGVYFCASSLLAGTGELFFGEGSRLTVL.

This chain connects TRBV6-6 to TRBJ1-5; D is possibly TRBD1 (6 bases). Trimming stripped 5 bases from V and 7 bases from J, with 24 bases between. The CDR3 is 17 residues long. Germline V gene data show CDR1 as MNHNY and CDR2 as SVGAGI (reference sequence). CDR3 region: CASSLKEGGVKHQPQHF. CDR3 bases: TGTGCCAGCAGTCTCAAAGAGGGGGGGGTCAAACACCAGCCCCAGCATTTT.

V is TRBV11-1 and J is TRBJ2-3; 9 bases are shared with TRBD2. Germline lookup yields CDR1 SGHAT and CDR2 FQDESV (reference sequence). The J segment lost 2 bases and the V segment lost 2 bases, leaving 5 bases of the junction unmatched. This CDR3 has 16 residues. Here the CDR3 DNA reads TGTGCCAGCAGCTTAAACCTAGCGGGGAACACAGATACGCAGTATTTT. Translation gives CASSLNLAGNTDTQYF. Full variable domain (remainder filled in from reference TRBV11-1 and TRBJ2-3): EAEVAQSPRYKITEKSQAVAFWCDPISGHATLYWYRQILGQGPELLVQFQDESVVDDSQLPKDRFSAERLKGVDSTLKIQPAELGDSAMYLCASSLNLAGNTDTQYFGPGTRLTVL.

The CDR3 protein is CASTPGGQGRRSPLHF. The CDR3 DNA follows: TGTGCCAGTACCCCAGGGGGCCAGGGAAGGAGGTCACCCCTCCACTTT. The chain carries TRBV19 and TRBJ1-6, with 8 bases fitting TRBD1. CDR3 size: 16 residues. The V gene end was trimmed by 7 bases and the J gene end by 10 bases; junction bases not matched to a gene: 15. Per the germline V gene, CDR1 is LNHDA and CDR2 is SQIVND (reference sequence). The whole variable domain, filled in from reference TRBV19 and TRBJ1-6, reads DGGITQSPKYLFRKEGQNVTLSCEQNLNHDAMYWYRQDPGQGLRLIYYSQIVNDFQKGDIAEGYSVSREKKESFPLTVTSAQKNPTAFYLCASTPGGQGRRSPLHFGNGTRLTVT.

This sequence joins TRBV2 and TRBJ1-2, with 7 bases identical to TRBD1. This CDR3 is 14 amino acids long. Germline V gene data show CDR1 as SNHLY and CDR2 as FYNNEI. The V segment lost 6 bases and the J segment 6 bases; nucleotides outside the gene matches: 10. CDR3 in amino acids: CASRGMGQPDGYTF. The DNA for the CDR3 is TGTGCCAGCAGGGGGATGGGACAGCCAGATGGCTACACCTTC.

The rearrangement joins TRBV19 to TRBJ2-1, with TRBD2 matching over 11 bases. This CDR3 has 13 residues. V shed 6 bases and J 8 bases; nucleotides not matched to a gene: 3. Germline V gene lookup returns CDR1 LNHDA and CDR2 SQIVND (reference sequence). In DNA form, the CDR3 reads TGTGCCAGTAGGGTAGCGGGAGGGGATGAGCAGTTCTTC. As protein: CASRVAGGDEQFF.